The 12 T cell receptor beta chains below all came from one sample that was sequenced in a study of identifying expanded T cells in peripheral blood (dated by TCRdb to between 2019 and 2020). To prepare the library, the immunoSEQ multiplex PCR assay was applied. TCRdb re-hosts the immuneACCESS table, in-frame sequences only. Its copies lack some clones; in the studies checked, an unresolved V gene accounts for under half of them, and the cause for the rest is not known. Here the sample has around 78,000 clones; roughly four fifths occur a single time. The ten largest clones represent 15% to 20% of the sample. The sample comprised blood. These TCRs come from a person aged 18 to 69 in good health.

The V gene is TRBV28, the J gene TRBJ2-7, with 9 positions matching TRBD2. Germline V CDR1 and CDR2: MDHEN, SYDVKM. This CDR3 region has 14 residues. V lost 7 bases and J lost 5; bases outside the gene matches: 9. The CDR3 loop reads CASNPGLAFHEQYF. The CDR3 nucleotides read TGTGCCAGCAACCCGGGACTAGCTTTCCACGAGCAGTACTTC.

The rearrangement links TRBV5-1 to TRBJ2-7; D possibly matches TRBD1 or TRBD2 (5 bases each). The V end was cut by 2 bases, the J end by 0 bases, with 12 bases between. The CDR3 totals 15 residues. Germline V lookup: CDR1 SGHRS, CDR2 YFSETQ. The CDR3 DNA reads as TGCGCCAGCAGCTTCGGGACCCCCAGCTCCTACGAGCAGTACTTC. Translated: CASSFGTPSSYEQYF.

The chain has TRBV4-3 and TRBJ1-1, with 9 bases lining up with TRBD1. The CDR3 has 17 amino acids. V was pared by 0 bases and J by 7 bases, with 12 bases of the junction left unmatched. CDR1 and CDR2 from the germline V gene are LGHNA and YSLEER. The CDR3 DNA sequence: TGCGCCAGCAGCCAAGACCTCGCGGACAGGGGAGAGGGTGAAGCTTTCTTT. Its translation: CASSQDLADRGEGEAFF.

A word on this clone: An end of the junction does not agree with germline; a read error may underlie this. The chain uses TRBV7-7 and TRBJ2-5; 9 bases are shared with TRBD1. This CDR3 contains 15 residues. The V gene's germline CDR1 is SSHAT and CDR2 FNYEAQ (reference sequence). The CDR3 sequence: CASSLGTGSQETQYF. CDR3 coding DNA: TGTGCTAGCAGCTTAGGGACAGGGAGTCAAGAGACCCAGTACTTC.

This chain links TRBV5-4 with TRBJ1-1; D is unresolved. This CDR3 is 13 amino acids long. The germline V and J ends were trimmed by 2 bases and 0 bases, with 5 bases remaining between them. CDR1 and CDR2 (germline): SGHNT, YYREEE (reference sequence). For the CDR3, the DNA is TGTGCCAGCAGCTTTAACTTGAACACTGAAGCTTTCTTT. It yields the protein CASSFNLNTEAFF.

The chain recombines TRBV11-2 with TRBJ2-7, with 11 bases that match TRBD2. Germline V gene lookup returns CDR1 SGHAT and CDR2 FQNNGV. V gave up 1 base and J gave up 2 bases; unmatched junction bases: 10. This CDR3 has 18 amino acids. DNA for the CDR3: TGTGCCAGCAGCTTAGGACGAACTAGCGGGAGTCAAACCTACGAGCAGTACTTC. Translating gives CASSLGRTSGSQTYEQYF.

The rearrangement joins TRBV7-6 to TRBJ2-1; possibly TRBD2 for D (6 bases). Per the germline V gene, CDR1 is SGHVS and CDR2 is FNYEAQ. With 4 bases removed from V and 9 bases from J, the gap between germline ends came to 22 bases. This CDR3 contains 16 residues. The CDR3 DNA follows: TGTGCCAGCAGCTCACTAGGAGGAGGGTTCCAAGGTGAGCAGTTCTTC. This encodes CASSSLGGGFQGEQFF.

The chain is built from TRBV2 and TRBJ2-1; 7 bases map to TRBD2. V lost 0 bases to trimming and J lost 3 bases; unmatched junction nucleotides: 5. Germline values: CDR1 SNHLY, CDR2 FYNNEI. The CDR3 is 16 amino acids. In DNA, the CDR3 is TGTGCCAGCAGTGAAGCTGGGGGGGAGATCTACAATGAGCAGTTCTTC. It is translated as CASSEAGGEIYNEQFF.

The V gene is TRBV6-1, the J gene TRBJ1-5; D not resolved. Trimming took 7 bases from V and 5 from J, leaving 18 bases between them. The CDR3 totals 15 residues. Germline values: CDR1 MNHNS, CDR2 SASEGT. CDR3 in DNA: TGTGCCAGCAACGACTTAATAGGTCGGGATCAGCCCCAGCATTTT. This translates into CASNDLIGRDQPQHF.

This chain uses TRBV7-2 with TRBJ2-1; D is uncertain. The germline V and J ends were trimmed by 10 bases and 4 bases, with 8 bases remaining between them. Germline lookup yields CDR1 SGHTA and CDR2 FQGNSA. The CDR3 loop spans 11 amino acids. The CDR3 region is CAITLYNEQFF. The CDR3, as DNA: TGTGCCATAACCCTATACAATGAGCAGTTCTTC.

The genes are TRBV25-1 and TRBJ1-4; the D gene is possibly TRBD1 (5 bases). V lost 4 bases to trimming and J lost 4 bases, with 13 bases between them. The CDR3 runs 15 residues. Germline CDR1 is MGHDK and CDR2 is SYGVNS. This chain's CDR3 is CASSGPTGYNEKLFF. The DNA of the CDR3 is TGTGCCAGCAGTGGACCTACAGGCTATAATGAAAAACTGTTTTTT.

V gene TRBV11-3 combines with J gene TRBJ2-7; perhaps TRBD2 as D (5 bases). Trimming pared 1 base from V and 5 bases from J, leaving 12 bases between. The CDR3 spans 14 residues. The germline V gene has CDR1 SGHNT and CDR2 YENEEA. The CDR3 nucleotides are TGTGCCAGCAGCTTAGGAGGGATGTACGACGAGCAGTACTTC. Amino acids: CASSLGGMYDEQYF.